The entry that follows covers one T cell receptor (beta chain) sequence. The data were obtained in a study of HIV-infected patients and healthy controls. The CDR3 loop spans 15 amino acids. V lost 0 bases and J 1 base, leaving 10 bases between the germline ends. TCRdb reprocessed the 5' RACE reads via MiXCR and lists one record per CDR3 protein. The table includes 50,000 to 80,000 distinct CDR3 sequences, roughly 19% detected once. The TCR was taken from a human donor in good health. The rearrangement joins TRBV23-1 to TRBJ2-7; TRBD1 might be the D (6 bases). TRBV23-1 is treated as an ORF (open reading frame) with a function not yet certain. The source material was CD4+ T cells from blood. CDR3 in amino acids: CASSQSDRTSYEQYF. The CDR3, as DNA: TGCGCCAGCAGTCAATCCGACAGGACGTCCTACGAGCAGTACTTC.